This record looks at one T cell receptor beta chain sequence and its context. This entry comes from a study of blood T cell repertoires in COVID-19. Using immunoSEQ multiplex PCR, the repertoire was profiled, and TCRdb retains in-frame clones only, with some absent. The sample carries some 200,000 clones, roughly nine tenths recorded once. Recovery meant two consecutive negative NP/OP PCR tests, professional clearance, or resolved symptoms. The sequence derives from a young woman who had recovered from COVID-19. The sample was PBMCs or T cells enriched from blood (not recorded which).

The CDR3 DNA sequence: TGTGCCAGCAGTCGGACTGAAGAGACCCAGTACTTC. Its translation is CASSRTEETQYF. The chain carries TRBV6-2 or TRBV6-3 and TRBJ2-5; D may be TRBD2 (5 bases). The CDR3 is made up of 12 amino acids. The V gene's germline CDR1 is MNHEY and CDR2 SVGEGT. Trimming removed 5 bases at V and 3 bases at J, with 7 bases between.